Detailed here is one T cell receptor beta chain. The sample originates from a study of blood T cells in healthy people across ages. A sample-barcoded 5' primer and a J-beta primer mix were used in a second PCR of roughly 7 to 11 cycles. TCRdb reanalysed the 5' RACE reads using MiXCR and keeps one entry per CDR3 protein. The sample has some 860,000 distinct CDR3 sequences, 56% seen once. The CDR3 has 15 residues. Looked up from germline, CDR1 is MDHEN and CDR2 is SYDVKM. Trimming took off 1 base at V and 3 bases at J, with 12 bases between the two ends. Sequencing was done on a sample of blood. This receptor was obtained from a middle-aged man in good health. The J gene is TRBJ1-2, the V gene TRBV28; TRBD1 might be the D (5 bases). This CDR3 reads CASSLYRRKDYGYTF. CDR3 nucleotides: TGTGCCAGCAGTTTATACAGGAGGAAGGACTATGGCTACACCTTC.